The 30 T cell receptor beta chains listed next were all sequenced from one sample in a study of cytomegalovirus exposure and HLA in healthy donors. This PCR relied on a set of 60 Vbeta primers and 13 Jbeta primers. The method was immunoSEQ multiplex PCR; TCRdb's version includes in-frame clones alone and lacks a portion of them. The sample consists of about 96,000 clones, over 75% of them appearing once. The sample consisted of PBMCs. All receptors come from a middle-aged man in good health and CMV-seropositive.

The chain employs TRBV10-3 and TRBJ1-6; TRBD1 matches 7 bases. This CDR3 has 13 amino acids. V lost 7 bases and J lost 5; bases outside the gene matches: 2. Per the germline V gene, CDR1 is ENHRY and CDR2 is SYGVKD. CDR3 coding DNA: TGTGCCATCACTGGACAGGATAATTCACCCCTCCACTTT. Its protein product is CAITGQDNSPLHF.

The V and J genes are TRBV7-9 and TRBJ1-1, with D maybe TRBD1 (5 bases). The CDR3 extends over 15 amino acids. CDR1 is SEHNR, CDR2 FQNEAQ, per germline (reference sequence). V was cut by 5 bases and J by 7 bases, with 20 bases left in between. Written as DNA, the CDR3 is TGTGCCAGCAGCGGACCTCCGGGGGAAGGTTTTGAAGCTTTCTTT. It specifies CASSGPPGEGFEAFF.

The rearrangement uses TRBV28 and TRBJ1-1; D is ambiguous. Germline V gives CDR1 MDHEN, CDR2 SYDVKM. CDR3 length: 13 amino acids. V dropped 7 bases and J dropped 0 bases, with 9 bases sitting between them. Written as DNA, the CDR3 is TGTGCCAGCAACGGGAATATGAACACTGAAGCTTTCTTT. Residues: CASNGNMNTEAFF.

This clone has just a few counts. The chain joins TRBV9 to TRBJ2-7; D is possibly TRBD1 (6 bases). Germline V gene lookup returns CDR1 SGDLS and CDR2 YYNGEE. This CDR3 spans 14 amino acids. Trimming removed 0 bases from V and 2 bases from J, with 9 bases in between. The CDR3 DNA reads TGTGCCAGCAGCGTAGACAGGGCCCCCTACGAGCAGTACTTC. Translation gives CASSVDRAPYEQYF.

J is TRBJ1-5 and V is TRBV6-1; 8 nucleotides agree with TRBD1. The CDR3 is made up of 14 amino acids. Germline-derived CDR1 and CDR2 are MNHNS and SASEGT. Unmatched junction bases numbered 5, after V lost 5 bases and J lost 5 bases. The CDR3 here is CASSPSTGDQPQHF. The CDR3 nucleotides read TGTGCCAGCAGTCCCTCGACAGGGGATCAGCCCCAGCATTTT.

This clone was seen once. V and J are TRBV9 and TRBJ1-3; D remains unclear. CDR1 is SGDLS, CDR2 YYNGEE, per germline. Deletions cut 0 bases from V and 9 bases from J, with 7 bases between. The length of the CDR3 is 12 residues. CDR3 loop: CASSVVRGTIYF. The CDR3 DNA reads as TGTGCCAGCAGCGTAGTACGGGGCACCATATATTTT.

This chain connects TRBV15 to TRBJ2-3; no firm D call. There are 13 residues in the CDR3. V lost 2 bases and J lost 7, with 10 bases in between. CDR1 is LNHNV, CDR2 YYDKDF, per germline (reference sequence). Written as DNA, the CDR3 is TGTGCCACCAGCAGAAGCGCCCCAAATACGCAGTATTTT. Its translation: CATSRSAPNTQYF.

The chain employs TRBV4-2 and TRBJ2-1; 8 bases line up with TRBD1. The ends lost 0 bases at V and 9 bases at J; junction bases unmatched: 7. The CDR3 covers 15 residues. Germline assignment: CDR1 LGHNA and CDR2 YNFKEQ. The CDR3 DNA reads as TGTGCCAGCAGCCAAGATCTGGCAGGGGGCAGTGAGCAGTTCTTC. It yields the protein CASSQDLAGGSEQFF.

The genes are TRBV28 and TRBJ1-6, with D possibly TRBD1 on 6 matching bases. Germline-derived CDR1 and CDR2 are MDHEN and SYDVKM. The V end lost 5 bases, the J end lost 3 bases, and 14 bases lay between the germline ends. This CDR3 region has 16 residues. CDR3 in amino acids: CASSTYGRGYNSPLHF. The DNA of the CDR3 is TGTGCCAGCAGTACCTACGGCAGGGGCTATAATTCACCCCTCCACTTT.

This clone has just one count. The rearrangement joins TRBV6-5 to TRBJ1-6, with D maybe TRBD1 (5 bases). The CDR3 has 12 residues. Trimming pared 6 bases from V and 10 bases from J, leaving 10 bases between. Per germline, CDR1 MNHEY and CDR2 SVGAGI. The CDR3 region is CASSQGASPLHF. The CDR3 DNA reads TGTGCCAGCAGCCAAGGGGCCTCACCCCTCCACTTT.

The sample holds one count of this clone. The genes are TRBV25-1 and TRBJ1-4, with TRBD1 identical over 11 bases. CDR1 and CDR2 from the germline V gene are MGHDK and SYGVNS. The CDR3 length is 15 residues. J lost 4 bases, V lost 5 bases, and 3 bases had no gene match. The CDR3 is CASSRDRGGNEKLFF. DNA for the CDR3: TGTGCCAGCAGTCGGGACAGGGGGGGTAATGAAAAACTGTTTTTT.

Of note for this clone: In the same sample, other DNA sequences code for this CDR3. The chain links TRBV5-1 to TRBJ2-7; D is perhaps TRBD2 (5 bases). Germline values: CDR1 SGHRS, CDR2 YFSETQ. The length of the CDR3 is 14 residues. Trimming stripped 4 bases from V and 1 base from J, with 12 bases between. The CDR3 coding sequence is TGCGCCAGCAGCCCGGACGGAGGATCCTACGAGCAGTACTTC. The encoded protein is CASSPDGGSYEQYF. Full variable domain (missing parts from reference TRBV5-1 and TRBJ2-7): KAGVTQTPRYLIKTRGQQVTLSCSPISGHRSVSWYQQTPGQGLQFLFEYFSETQRNKGNFPGRFSGRQFSNSRSEMNVSTLELGDSALYLCASSPDGGSYEQYFGPGTRLTVT.

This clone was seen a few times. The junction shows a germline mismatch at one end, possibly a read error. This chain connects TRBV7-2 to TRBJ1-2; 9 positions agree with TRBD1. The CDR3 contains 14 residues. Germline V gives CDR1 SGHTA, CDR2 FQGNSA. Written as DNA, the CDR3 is TGTGCCAGCAGCTTGGGACAGGGCTTTGCTAGCTACCCCTTC. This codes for CASSLGQGFASYPF.

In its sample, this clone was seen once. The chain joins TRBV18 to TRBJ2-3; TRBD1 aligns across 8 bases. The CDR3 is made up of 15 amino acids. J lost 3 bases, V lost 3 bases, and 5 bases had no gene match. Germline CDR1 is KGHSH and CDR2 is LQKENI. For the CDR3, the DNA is TGTGCCAGCTCACCCAGGGGGCACCCAACAGATACGCAGTATTTT. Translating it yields CASSPRGHPTDTQYF.

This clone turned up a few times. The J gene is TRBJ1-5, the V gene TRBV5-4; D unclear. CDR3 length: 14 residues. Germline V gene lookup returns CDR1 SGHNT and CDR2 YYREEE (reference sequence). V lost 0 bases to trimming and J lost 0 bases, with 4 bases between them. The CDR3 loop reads CASSLDGSNQPQHF. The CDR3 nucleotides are TGTGCCAGCAGCTTGGACGGTAGCAATCAGCCCCAGCATTTT.

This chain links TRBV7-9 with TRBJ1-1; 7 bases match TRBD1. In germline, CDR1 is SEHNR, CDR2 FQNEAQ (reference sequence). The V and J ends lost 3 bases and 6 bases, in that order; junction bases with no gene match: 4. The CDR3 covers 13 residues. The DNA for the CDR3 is TGTGCCAGCAGCTTGACCCAGGGGGCTGAAGCTTTCTTT. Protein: CASSLTQGAEAFF.

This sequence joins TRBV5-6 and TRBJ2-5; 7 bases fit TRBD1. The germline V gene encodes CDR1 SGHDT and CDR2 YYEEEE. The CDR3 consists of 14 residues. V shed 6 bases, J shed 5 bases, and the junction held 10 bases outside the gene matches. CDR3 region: CASIGGAEWETQYF. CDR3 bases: TGTGCCAGCATAGGGGGCGCGGAGTGGGAGACCCAGTACTTC.

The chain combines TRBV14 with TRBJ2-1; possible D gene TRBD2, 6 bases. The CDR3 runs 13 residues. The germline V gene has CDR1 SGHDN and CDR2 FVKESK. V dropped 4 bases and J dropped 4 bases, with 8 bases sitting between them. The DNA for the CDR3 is TGTGCCAGCAGCCGGGACTTGTACAATGAGCAGTTCTTC. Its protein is CASSRDLYNEQFF.

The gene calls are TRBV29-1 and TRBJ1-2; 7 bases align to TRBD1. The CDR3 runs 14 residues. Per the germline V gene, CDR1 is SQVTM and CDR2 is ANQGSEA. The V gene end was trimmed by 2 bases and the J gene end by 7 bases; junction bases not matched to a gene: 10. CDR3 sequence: CSVEKGARDAGYTF. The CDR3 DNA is TGCAGCGTTGAAAAGGGGGCGCGGGATGCTGGCTACACCTTC. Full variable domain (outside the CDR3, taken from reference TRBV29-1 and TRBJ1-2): SAVISQKPSRDICQRGTSLTIQCQVDSQVTMMFWYRQQPGQSLTLIATANQGSEATYESGFVIDKFPISRPNLTFSTLTVSNMSPEDSSIYLCSVEKGARDAGYTFGSGTRLTVV.

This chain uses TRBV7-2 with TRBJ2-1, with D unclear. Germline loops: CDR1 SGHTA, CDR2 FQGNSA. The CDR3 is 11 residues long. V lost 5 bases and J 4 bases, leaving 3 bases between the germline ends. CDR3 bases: TGTGCCAGCAGCCATTACAATGAGCAGTTCTTC. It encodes CASSHYNEQFF.

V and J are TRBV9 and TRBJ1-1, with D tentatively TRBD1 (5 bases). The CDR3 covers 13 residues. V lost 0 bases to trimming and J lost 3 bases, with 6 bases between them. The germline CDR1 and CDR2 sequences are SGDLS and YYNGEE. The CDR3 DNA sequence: TGTGCCAGCAGCGTAGAAGGGGACACTGAAGCTTTCTTT. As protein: CASSVEGDTEAFF.

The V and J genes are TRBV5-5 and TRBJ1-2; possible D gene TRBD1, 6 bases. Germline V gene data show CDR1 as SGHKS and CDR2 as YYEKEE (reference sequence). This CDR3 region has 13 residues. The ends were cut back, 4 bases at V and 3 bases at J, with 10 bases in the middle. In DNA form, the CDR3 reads TGTGCCAGCAGCCTAGAGGGGGACTATGGCTACACCTTC. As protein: CASSLEGDYGYTF.

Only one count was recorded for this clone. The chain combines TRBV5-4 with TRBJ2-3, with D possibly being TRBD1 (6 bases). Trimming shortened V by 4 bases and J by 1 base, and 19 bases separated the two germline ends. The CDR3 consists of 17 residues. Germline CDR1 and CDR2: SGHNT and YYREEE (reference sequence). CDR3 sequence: CASSAGDTHRGTDTQYF. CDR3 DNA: TGTGCCAGCAGCGCCGGGGACACCCATCGGGGCACAGATACGCAGTATTTT.

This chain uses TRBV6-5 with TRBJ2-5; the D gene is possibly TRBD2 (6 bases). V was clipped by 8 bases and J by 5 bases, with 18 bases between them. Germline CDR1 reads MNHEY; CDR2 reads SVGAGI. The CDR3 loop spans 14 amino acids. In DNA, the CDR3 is TGTGCCAGCCGAAGGGGCGCGGCGGGGGAGACCCAGTACTTC. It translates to CASRRGAAGETQYF.

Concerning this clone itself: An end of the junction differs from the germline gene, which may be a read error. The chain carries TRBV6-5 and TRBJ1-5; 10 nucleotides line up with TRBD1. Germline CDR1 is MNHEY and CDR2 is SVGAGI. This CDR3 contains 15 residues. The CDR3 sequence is CASSPGQGPYQPQNF. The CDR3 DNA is TGTGCCAGCAGCCCGGGACAGGGGCCGTATCAGCCCCAGAATTTT.

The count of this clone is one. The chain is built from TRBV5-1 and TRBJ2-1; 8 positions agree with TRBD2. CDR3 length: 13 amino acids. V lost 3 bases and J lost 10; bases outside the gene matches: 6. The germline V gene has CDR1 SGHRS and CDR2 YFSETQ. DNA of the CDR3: TGCGCCAGCAGCTCCGAACTAGCGGCGGAGCAGTTCTTC. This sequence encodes CASSSELAAEQFF.

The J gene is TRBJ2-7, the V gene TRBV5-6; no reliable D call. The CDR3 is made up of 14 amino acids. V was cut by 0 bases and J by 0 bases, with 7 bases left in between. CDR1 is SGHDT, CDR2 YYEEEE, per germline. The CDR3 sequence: CASSLDGVSYEQYF. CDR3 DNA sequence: TGTGCCAGCAGCTTGGACGGTGTCTCCTACGAGCAGTACTTC.

The CDR3 coding sequence is TGTGCCAGCAGCTTACTTGGACAGGGATTAGGTTCTGGGGCCAACGTCCTGACTTTC. The encoded protein is CASSLLGQGLGSGANVLTF. This rearrangement joins TRBV7-2 to TRBJ2-6; 8 nucleotides align to TRBD1. The J segment lost 1 base and the V segment lost 2 bases, leaving 10 bases of the junction unmatched. CDR1 is SGHTA, CDR2 FQGNSA, per germline. The CDR3 runs to 19 residues.

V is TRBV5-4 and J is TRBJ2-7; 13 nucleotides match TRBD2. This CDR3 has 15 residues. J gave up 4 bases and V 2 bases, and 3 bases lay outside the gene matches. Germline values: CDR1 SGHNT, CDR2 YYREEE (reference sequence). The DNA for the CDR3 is TGTGCCAGCAGCTTTACTAGCGGGGGGGCGTACGAGCAGTACTTC. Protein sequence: CASSFTSGGAYEQYF.

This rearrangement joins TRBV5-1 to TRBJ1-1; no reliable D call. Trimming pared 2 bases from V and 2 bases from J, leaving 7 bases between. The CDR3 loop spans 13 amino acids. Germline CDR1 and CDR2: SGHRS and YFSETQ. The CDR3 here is CASSLGSNTEAFF. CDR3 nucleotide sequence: TGCGCCAGCAGCTTAGGGAGTAACACTGAAGCTTTCTTT.